Each of the 12 T cell receptor beta chains below was sequenced from the same sample in a study of T cells in Graves' hyperthyroidism and ophthalmopathy (dated by TCRdb to about 2019). The method behind the library was multiplex PCR. The data were produced on an Illumina HiSeq 2000. Amplification of TCR beta CDR3 regions was carried out from RNA transcripts. The first round of RT-PCR for the TCR CDR3 was performed with the HTBI primer set and the Qiagen OneStep RT-PCR kit. TCRdb redid the processing of the public reads, applying fastp at Q25 and MiXCR, and retained in-frame beta chains. Every CDR3 protein is listed once, alongside the most common genes and DNA of its rows. The sample table shows 750,000 to 950,000 distinct CDR3 sequences, and more than 30% are seen once. Jointly, the top ten make up 8% to 9% of the sample. Sample: blood. The receptors derive from a man between 18 and 29 years old with Graves' hyperthyroidism.

This chain uses TRBV24-1 with TRBJ2-7; no reliable D call. V lost 4 bases and J lost 0, with 6 bases in between. The length of the CDR3 is 13 residues. Germline lookup yields CDR1 KGHDR and CDR2 SFDVKD. The CDR3 loop reads CATSEVSSYEQYF. In nucleotides, the CDR3 is TGTGCCACCAGTGAGGTCAGCTCCTACGAGCAGTACTTC.

This clonotype was counted a few times. The chain links TRBV7-9 to TRBJ1-6; a possible D gene is TRBD1 (6 bases). The V gene lost 5 bases and the J gene lost 3 bases, with 14 bases spanning the gap. The CDR3 loop spans 16 amino acids. Germline CDR1 is SEHNR and CDR2 is FQNEAQ (reference sequence). The CDR3 sequence: CASSDTGNSYNSPLHF. As DNA, the CDR3 is TGTGCCAGCAGCGACACAGGGAATAGCTATAATTCACCCCTCCACTTT.

This clonotype was seen at least ten times. The chain joins TRBV5-1 to TRBJ1-2; D unresolved. CDR3 size: 13 residues. The V gene's germline CDR1 is SGHRS and CDR2 YFSETQ. The V end lost 3 bases, the J end lost 4 bases, and 10 bases lay between the germline ends. The chain's CDR3 is CASSSDGSYGYTF. The CDR3 DNA reads TGCGCCAGCAGCTCGGATGGAAGCTATGGCTACACCTTC.

This clonotype came up a few times. The J gene is TRBJ1-6, the V gene TRBV7-6; D gene ambiguous. Germline-derived CDR1 and CDR2 are SGHVS and FNYEAQ. Deletions cut 1 base from V and 7 bases from J, with 17 bases between. The CDR3 loop spans 17 amino acids. Here the CDR3 DNA reads TGTGCCAGCAGCTTAGATCCCTTAGCAGTTGGAAATTCACCCCTCCACTTT. Encoded protein: CASSLDPLAVGNSPLHF.

This clonotype has a handful of counts. The chain carries TRBV5-5 and TRBJ2-7, with D perhaps matching TRBD2 (5 bases). The germline V gene has CDR1 SGHKS and CDR2 YYEKEE (reference sequence). Trimming left V 0 bases short and J 5 bases short, with 9 bases between. The CDR3 covers 13 residues. The CDR3 here is CASSLDLADEQYF. The CDR3 region has the DNA TGTGCCAGCAGCTTGGATCTAGCTGACGAGCAGTACTTC.

V usage is TRBV7-3 and J usage is TRBJ1-1; weak D call: TRBD1 (5 bases). Between the trimmed V and J ends, which lost 3 bases and 6 bases, there was a span of 14 bases. The germline CDR1 and CDR2 sequences are SGHTA and FQGTGA. The CDR3 spans 14 residues. The CDR3 bases are TGTGCCAGCAGCTTCCTGGCGGGGGACTCTGAAGCTTTCTTT. The encoded protein is CASSFLAGDSEAFF.

This sequence joins TRBV10-3 and TRBJ1-4, with 8 positions matching TRBD1. J gave up 6 bases and V 10 bases, and 13 bases lay outside the gene matches. CDR1 is ENHRY and CDR2 is SYGVKD in the germline V gene. CDR3 length: 15 amino acids. Here the CDR3 reads CATGTGRRTYEKLFF. In nucleotides, the CDR3 is TGTGCCACCGGGACAGGACGACGGACGTATGAAAAACTGTTTTTT.

The rearrangement uses TRBV10-3 and TRBJ1-4, with no clear D. V was trimmed by 4 bases and J by 11 bases, leaving 11 bases between them. From germline, CDR1 is ENHRY and CDR2 SYGVKD. This CDR3 comprises 12 residues. CDR3 DNA sequence: TGTGCCATCAGTGGCGACCAGCCGAAACTGTTTTTT. This sequence encodes CAISGDQPKLFF.

V usage is TRBV7-9 and J usage is TRBJ1-1, with D uncertain. CDR3 length: 15 amino acids. Looked up from germline, CDR1 is SEHNR and CDR2 is FQNEAQ (reference sequence). V dropped 9 bases and J dropped 3 bases, with 20 bases sitting between them. The CDR3 DNA sequence: TGTGCCAGTGCTGATCCAAGGAACTCGGACACTGAAGCTTTCTTT. This translates into CASADPRNSDTEAFF.

Comments on this clonotype: One junction end does not reproduce the germline sequence, and a read error may be involved. The rearrangement joins TRBV10-3 to TRBJ2-7, with 8 bases that match TRBD1. This CDR3 has 16 amino acids. Germline CDR1 is ENHRY and CDR2 is SYGVKD. CDR3 sequence (DNA): TGTGCCAGCAGTTACTCGAGGACAGGGCCGGCCTACGAGCAGTACTTC. Residues: CASSYSRTGPAYEQYF.

The V call is TRBV7-2, the J call TRBJ2-7; D is ambiguous. In germline, CDR1 is SGHTA, CDR2 FQGNSA. This CDR3 is 17 amino acids long. V dropped 0 bases and J dropped 2 bases, with 17 bases sitting between them. The CDR3 loop reads CASSLAVSRYPAYEQYF. In DNA form, the CDR3 reads TGTGCCAGCAGCTTAGCAGTGTCCCGGTATCCAGCCTACGAGCAGTACTTC.

With respect to this clonotype: A single base separates this from a much larger clone, so it may be a read error. The V gene is TRBV25-1, the J gene TRBJ1-2, with D perhaps TRBD1 (5 bases). This CDR3 is 12 amino acids long. Trimming removed 5 bases at V and 8 bases at J, with 12 bases between. Germline CDR1 and CDR2: MGHDK and SYGVNS. This chain's CDR3 is CASSLVGQGYTF. For the CDR3, the DNA is TGTGCCAGCAGTTTGGTGGGGCAGGGCTACACCTTC.